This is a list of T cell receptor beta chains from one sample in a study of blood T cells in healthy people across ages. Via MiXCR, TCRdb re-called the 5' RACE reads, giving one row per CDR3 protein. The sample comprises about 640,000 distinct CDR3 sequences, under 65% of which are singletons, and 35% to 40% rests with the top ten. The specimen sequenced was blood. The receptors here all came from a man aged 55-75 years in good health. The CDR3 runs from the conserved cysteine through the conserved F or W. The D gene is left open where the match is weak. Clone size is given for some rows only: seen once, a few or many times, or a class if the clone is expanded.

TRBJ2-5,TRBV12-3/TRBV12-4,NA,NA,CASRTRDYQETQYF,TGTGCCAGCAGGACCCGGGACTACCAAGAGACCCAGTACTTC
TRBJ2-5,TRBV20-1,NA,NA,CSARAGIGKTQYF,TGCAGTGCTAGAGCCGGGATTGGCAAGACCCAGTACTTC
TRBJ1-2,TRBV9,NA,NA,CASREGGVYGYTF,TGTGCCAGCAGGGAGGGGGGGGTTTATGGCTACACCTTC
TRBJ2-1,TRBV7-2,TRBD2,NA,CASSSPPGLPNEQFF,TGTGCCAGCAGCTCCCCTCCGGGACTACCAAATGAGCAGTTCTTC
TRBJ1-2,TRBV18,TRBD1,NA,CASSQDRAHYGYTF,TGTGCCAGCTCTCAGGACAGGGCACACTATGGCTACACCTTC
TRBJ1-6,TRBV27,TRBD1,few,CASSDRGPYNSPLHF,TGTGCCAGCAGTGACAGGGGTCCATATAATTCACCCCTCCACTTT
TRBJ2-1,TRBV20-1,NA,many,CSARTTSYNEQFF,TGCAGTGCTAGAACAACGTCCTACAATGAGCAGTTCTTC
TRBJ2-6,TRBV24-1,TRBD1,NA,CATSDRTGVGANVLTF,TGTGCCACCAGTGATCGGACAGGGGTTGGGGCCAACGTCCTGACTTTC
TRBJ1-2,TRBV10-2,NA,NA,CASREQRGYGYTF,TGCGCCAGCAGGGAGCAACGGGGCTATGGCTACACCTTC
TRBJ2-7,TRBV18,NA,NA,CASSPAGYTYEQYF,TGTGCCAGCTCACCAGCCGGGTACACCTACGAGCAGTACTTC
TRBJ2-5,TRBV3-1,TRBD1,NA,CASTRQGEETQYF,TGTGCCAGCACCCGGCAGGGGGAAGAGACCCAGTACTTC
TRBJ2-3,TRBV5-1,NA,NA,CASSLEMASSTDTQYF,TGCGCCAGCTCCCTGGAGATGGCCTCTAGCACAGATACGCAGTATTTT
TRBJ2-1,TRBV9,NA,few,CASSVVGSGGHNEQFF,TGTGCCAGCAGCGTAGTGGGTTCAGGCGGCCACAATGAGCAGTTCTTC
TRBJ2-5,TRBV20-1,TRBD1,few,CSASSRDRGRQETQYF,TGCAGTGCTAGCTCGAGGGACAGGGGCCGCCAAGAGACCCAGTACTTC
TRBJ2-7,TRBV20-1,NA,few,CSALASYEQYF,TGCAGTGCTCTGGCTTCCTACGAGCAGTACTTC
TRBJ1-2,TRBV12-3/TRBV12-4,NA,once,CASRRIGAHRGYTF,TGTGCCAGCAGGCGGATAGGGGCCCATCGGGGCTACACCTTC
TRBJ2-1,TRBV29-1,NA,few,CSVPIRELYNEQFF,TGCAGCGTCCCCATCCGGGAACTTTACAATGAGCAGTTCTTC
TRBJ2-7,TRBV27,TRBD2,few,CASSAGGVIRNEQYF,TGTGCCAGCAGTGCGGGGGGGGTAATTAGAAACGAGCAGTACTTC
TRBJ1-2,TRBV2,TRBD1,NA,CASSVGTGGYTF,TGTGCCAGCAGTGTCGGGACAGGGGGCTACACCTTC
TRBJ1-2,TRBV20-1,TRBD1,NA,CSARVTGGGYTF,TGCAGTGCTAGAGTTACAGGGGGTGGCTACACCTTC
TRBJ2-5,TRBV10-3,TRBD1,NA,CAISPDRGRETQYF,TGTGCCATCAGTCCGGACAGGGGACGGGAGACCCAGTACTTC
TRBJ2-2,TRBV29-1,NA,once,CSVEDRWANTGELFF,TGCAGCGTTGAAGATCGGTGGGCCAACACCGGGGAGCTGTTTTTT
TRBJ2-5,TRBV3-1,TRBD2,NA,CASSQSGSGGLETQYF,TGTGCCAGCAGCCAAAGCGGTAGCGGGGGGTTAGAGACCCAGTACTTC
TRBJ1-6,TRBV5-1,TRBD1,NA,CASSPNPGTVDSPLHF,TGCGCCAGCAGCCCCAACCCCGGGACAGTTGATTCACCCCTCCACTTT
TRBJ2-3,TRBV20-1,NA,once,CSASREASTDTQYF,TGCAGTGCTAGCCGAGAGGCTAGCACAGATACGCAGTATTTT
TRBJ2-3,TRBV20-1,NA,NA,CSAPAAAGTDTQYF,TGCAGTGCCCCGGCGGCGGCGGGCACAGATACGCAGTATTTT